The 28 T cell receptor beta chains presented below share a single source sample, sequenced in a study of T cell repertoires in cytomegalovirus infection (dated by TCRdb to between 2018 and 2021). The sequencer listed for this sample is Illumina HiSeq 1500. In-frame beta chains were kept once TCRdb had trimmed the public reads at Q25 with fastp and called clones with MiXCR. Rows are combined by CDR3 protein, so each entry shows the most common genes and DNA. The sample data list 680,000 or so distinct CDR3 sequences, and 35% of these were observed just once. The ten top clones hold about 2.8% of the sample. Sequenced material: PBMCs. The receptors were sampled from a human donor in good health (CMV status not recorded). Some clones in this sample may be carry-over from other donors' samples.

There are many counts of this clonotype. The rearrangement uses TRBV7-9 and TRBJ1-3; D gene uncertain. V lost 2 bases to trimming and J lost 0 bases, with 2 bases between them. Germline V gene sequence: CDR1 SEHNR, CDR2 FQNEAQ (reference sequence). The CDR3 spans 13 residues. CDR3: CASSLRSGNTIYF. CDR3 nucleotide sequence: TGTGCCAGCAGCTTACGCTCTGGAAACACCATATATTTT.

The rearrangement links TRBV11-2 to TRBJ1-2; no clear D gene. CDR1 and CDR2 from the germline V gene are SGHAT and FQNNGV. The V end lost 5 bases, the J end lost 0 bases, and 13 bases lay between the germline ends. This CDR3 is built from 15 residues. The CDR3 spells CASSPSGSPNYGYTF. For the CDR3, the DNA is TGTGCCAGCAGCCCGTCGGGTTCACCTAACTATGGCTACACCTTC.

This clonotype was observed a few times. The V and J genes are TRBV6-6 and TRBJ1-4, with D maybe TRBD1 (5 bases). Germline V lookup: CDR1 MNHNY, CDR2 SVGAGI (reference sequence). The length of the CDR3 is 16 residues. V lost 4 bases and J lost 5, with 17 bases in between. CDR3 protein: CASSSQTGGSNEKLFF. For the CDR3, the DNA is TGTGCCAGCAGTTCCCAAACGGGGGGTTCGAATGAAAAACTGTTTTTT.

V usage is TRBV12-3 or TRBV12-4 and J usage is TRBJ2-1, with D perhaps TRBD2 (5 bases). The CDR3 sequence is 12 residues long. Trimming stripped 6 bases from V and 8 bases from J, with 11 bases between. The CDR3 reads CASSPPDYEQFF. The CDR3 coding sequence is TGTGCCAGCAGCCCCCCGGACTATGAGCAGTTCTTC.

This clonotype was counted at least ten times. This rearrangement joins TRBV7-2 to TRBJ2-7, with 11 nucleotides matching TRBD1. The trim removed 4 bases at V and 4 bases at J, leaving 3 bases unmatched. Germline V gene sequence: CDR1 SGHTA, CDR2 FQGNSA. The CDR3 covers 14 residues. CDR3 in DNA: TGTGCCAGCAGCTGGGACAGGGGGTTTTACGAGCAGTACTTC. Protein: CASSWDRGFYEQYF.

Worth noting for this clonotype: At one boundary the junction diverges from the germline segment, which might be a read error. This chain connects TRBV6-2 or TRBV6-3 to TRBJ1-1; maybe TRBD1 (5 bases). The CDR3 extends over 14 amino acids. The germline gives CDR1 MNHEY, CDR2 SVGEGT. DNA for the CDR3: TGTGCCAGCAGTTACAGGGGCGGGAACACTGAAGCGTTCTTT. Translating gives CASSYRGGNTEAFF.

V usage is TRBV19 and J usage is TRBJ1-2, with TRBD1 matching over 10 bases. V dropped 3 bases and J dropped 6; count of bases not matched to a gene: 10. CDR1 LNHDA and CDR2 SQIVND come from the germline V gene (reference sequence). The CDR3 loop spans 16 amino acids. DNA of the CDR3: TGTGCCAGTAGTATGCGTGAGGAGGGGACAGGGGATGGCTACACCTTC. Translated, it gives CASSMREEGTGDGYTF.

This clonotype was seen repeatedly, ten times or more. The genes are TRBV7-2 and TRBJ2-7; 16 positions agree with TRBD2. J was trimmed by 4 bases and V by 5 bases; bases with no gene match: 11. CDR1 is SGHTA and CDR2 is FQGNSA in the germline V gene. This CDR3 is built from 18 residues. CDR3 sequence: CASSPGTSGREKRYEQYF. Written as DNA, the CDR3 is TGTGCCAGCAGCCCCGGGACTAGCGGGAGGGAAAAGCGGTACGAGCAGTACTTC.

This clonotype was seen ten or more times. The chain carries TRBV7-2 and TRBJ1-3; the D gene is possibly TRBD1 (6 bases). This CDR3 has 16 residues. The ends were cut back, 1 base at V and 0 bases at J, with 10 bases in the middle. CDR1 is SGHTA and CDR2 is FQGNSA in the germline V gene. The CDR3 coding sequence is TGTGCCAGCAGCTTAGTTGGACAGACCTCTGGAAACACCATATATTTT. As protein: CASSLVGQTSGNTIYF.

Only a few counts were recorded for this clonotype. The chain joins TRBV28 to TRBJ2-7; TRBD1 agrees at 7 bases. The CDR3 loop spans 13 amino acids. Germline CDR1 MDHEN, CDR2 SYDVKM. Losses at the gene ends were 11 bases for V and 7 bases for J; bases not matched to a gene: 14. The chain's CDR3 is CAVDFTGVGEQYF. The DNA for the CDR3 is TGTGCCGTAGACTTTACAGGGGTTGGAGAGCAGTACTTC.

The chain joins TRBV7-6 to TRBJ1-5; 10 nucleotides align to TRBD1. V dropped 3 bases and J dropped 12; count of bases not matched to a gene: 11. Germline assignment: CDR1 SGHVS and CDR2 FNYEAQ. CDR3 size: 15 residues. For the CDR3, the DNA is TGTGCCAGCAGCTTTGCGACAGGGGGCGAGTTGGTCCAGCATTTT. Translating gives CASSFATGGELVQHF. The variable domain in full, completed from reference TRBV7-6 and TRBJ1-5, reads GAGVSQSPRYKVTKRGQDVALRCDPISGHVSLYWYRQALGQGPEFLTYFNYEAQQDKSGLPNDRFSAERPEGSISTLTIQRTEQRDSAMYRCASSFATGGELVQHFGDGTRLSIL.

This clonotype was counted only a few times. V gene TRBV12-3 or TRBV12-4 combines with J gene TRBJ2-1; D ambiguous. This CDR3 contains 13 residues. Deletions cut 1 base from V and 7 bases from J, with 8 bases between. CDR3 nucleotides: TGTGCCAGCAGTTTAGATGCGCCGAATGAGCAGTTCTTC. Translated, it gives CASSLDAPNEQFF.

This clonotype was recorded at least ten times. The J gene is TRBJ2-3, the V gene TRBV7-8, with D unclear. V gave up 0 bases and J gave up 2 bases, with 3 bases separating them. This CDR3 comprises 13 residues. Germline V gene lookup returns CDR1 SGHVS and CDR2 FQNEAQ. In DNA, the CDR3 is TGTGCCAGCAGCTTAGCCCCCACAGATACGCAGTATTTT. Residues: CASSLAPTDTQYF. Filled out from reference TRBV7-8 and TRBJ2-3, the complete variable domain reads GAGVSQSPRYKVAKRGQDVALRCDPISGHVSLFWYQQALGQGPEFLTYFQNEAQLDKSGLPSDRFFAERPEGSVSTLKIQRTQQEDSAVYLCASSLAPTDTQYFGPGTRLTVL.

A few counts support this clonotype. J is TRBJ2-5 and V is TRBV19; TRBD1 agrees at 10 bases. Germline CDR1 reads LNHDA; CDR2 reads SQIVND (reference sequence). The trim removed 1 base at V and 4 bases at J, leaving 0 bases unmatched. This CDR3 has 14 amino acids. CDR3 protein: CASSIGQGAETQYF. The CDR3 coding sequence is TGTGCCAGTAGTATAGGACAGGGGGCAGAGACCCAGTACTTC.

In its sample, this clonotype was seen many times. J is TRBJ1-6 and V is TRBV12-3 or TRBV12-4; 10 nucleotides match TRBD1. Unmatched junction bases numbered 4, after V lost 5 bases and J lost 9 bases. This CDR3 contains 14 residues. The CDR3 bases are TGTGCCAGCAGTCCCGGGACAGGGGTTTCACCCCTCCACTTT. Translated: CASSPGTGVSPLHF.

This clonotype showed up just a few times. The chain links TRBV19 to TRBJ2-5; D is perhaps TRBD1 (6 bases). In germline, CDR1 is LNHDA, CDR2 SQIVND (reference sequence). Between the trimmed V and J ends, which lost 8 bases and 5 bases, there was a span of 30 bases. The CDR3 covers 18 residues. CDR3 protein: CASSGGLMDTTGWETQYF. DNA for the CDR3: TGTGCCAGTTCGGGTGGGCTAATGGACACCACAGGGTGGGAGACCCAGTACTTC. The variable domain in full, completed from reference TRBV19 and TRBJ2-5, reads DGGITQSPKYLFRKEGQNVTLSCEQNLNHDAMYWYRQDPGQGLRLIYYSQIVNDFQKGDIAEGYSVSREKKESFPLTVTSAQKNPTAFYLCASSGGLMDTTGWETQYFGPGTRLLVL.

The V gene is TRBV24-1, the J gene TRBJ2-3, with TRBD1 as a possible D gene (5 bases). This CDR3 has 15 amino acids. Germline V gene sequence: CDR1 KGHDR, CDR2 SFDVKD. V lost 4 bases, J lost 0 bases, and 10 bases lay in between. The CDR3 coding sequence is TGTGCCACCAGTGACCCGACAGATAGCACAGATACGCAGTATTTT. Protein: CATSDPTDSTDTQYF.

The chain links TRBV28 to TRBJ2-1; the D gene is possibly TRBD1 (5 bases). V was trimmed by 3 bases and J by 0 bases, leaving 12 bases between them. CDR3 size: 16 residues. Germline CDR1 reads MDHEN; CDR2 reads SYDVKM. CDR3: CASSFGADSSYNEQFF. As DNA, the CDR3 is TGTGCCAGCAGTTTTGGGGCCGATAGCTCCTACAATGAGCAGTTCTTC.

Only a few counts were recorded for this clonotype. V and J are TRBV28 and TRBJ1-1; tentative D call: TRBD1 (6 bases). Deletions cut 5 bases from V and 3 bases from J, with 16 bases between. Germline CDR1 MDHEN, CDR2 SYDVKM. This CDR3 comprises 15 residues. The DNA of the CDR3 is TGTGCCAGCAGTGGTTACAGGGAGGGGGACACTGAAGCTTTCTTT. Translation: CASSGYREGDTEAFF.

The chain couples TRBV27 to TRBJ2-1, with D possibly TRBD2 on 6 matching bases. The V gene lost 6 bases and the J gene lost 6 bases, with 18 bases spanning the gap. The CDR3 loop spans 15 amino acids. Germline V CDR1 and CDR2: MNHEY, SMNVEV (reference sequence). CDR3 bases: TGTGCCAGCAGCCGGGAGAGGGTCGAAGTCAATGAGCAGTTCTTC. This codes for CASSRERVEVNEQFF.

Worth noting for this clonotype: The CDR3 does not close with the conserved phenylalanine or tryptophan, likely indicating a read error. The chain employs TRBV9 and TRBJ1-4; no definite D call. Germline values: CDR1 SGDLS, CDR2 YYNGEE. V shed 4 bases and J shed 6 bases, with 16 bases lying between them. The CDR3 totals 15 residues. The CDR3 sequence: CASSPNGAAHEKLFY. In nucleotides, the CDR3 is TGTGCCAGCAGCCCTAACGGCGCGGCGCATGAAAAACTGTTTTAT.

This clonotype was detected ten times or more. CDR3 sequence (DNA): TGTGCCAGCAGCTCCGTATTTCACGGATCCTACAATGAGCAGTTCTTC. It yields the protein CASSSVFHGSYNEQFF. The J gene is TRBJ2-1, the V gene TRBV11-1, with no clear D. The CDR3 is 16 residues long. Per the germline V gene, CDR1 is SGHAT and CDR2 is FQDESV (reference sequence). The V and J ends lost 4 bases and 1 base respectively, with 14 bases between them.

The rearrangement joins TRBV10-3 to TRBJ2-1; no clear D gene. CDR3 length equals 13 residues. Looked up from germline, CDR1 is ENHRY and CDR2 is SYGVKD. The V end was cut by 6 bases, the J end by 8 bases, with 14 bases between. The CDR3, as DNA: TGTGCCATCAGGACCCGGTCCACCGATGAGCAGTTCTTC. It translates to CAIRTRSTDEQFF.

The rearrangement uses TRBV6-8 and TRBJ1-6, with unresolved D. The CDR3 contains 16 residues. The germline V gene has CDR1 MNHGY and CDR2 SAAAGT. Deletions cut 1 base from V and 6 bases from J, with 13 bases between. In nucleotides, the CDR3 is TGTGCCAGCAGTTACTTCGCGGTGGGAGGTAATTCACCCCTCCACTTT. Encoded protein: CASSYFAVGGNSPLHF.

The chain is built from TRBV2 and TRBJ1-6; D perhaps matches TRBD1 (6 bases). V lost 6 bases to trimming and J lost 12 bases, with 21 bases between them. The CDR3 loop spans 15 amino acids. The V gene's germline CDR1 is SNHLY and CDR2 FYNNEI. This CDR3 is CASRTTPKGGEPLHF. The CDR3 DNA reads TGTGCCAGCAGAACAACCCCTAAGGGGGGAGAACCCCTCCACTTT.

This sequence joins TRBV6-8 and TRBJ2-7; D may be TRBD1 or TRBD2 (5 bases each). Trimming left V 0 bases short and J 4 bases short, with 25 bases between. CDR3 length: 19 amino acids. CDR1 MNHGY and CDR2 SAAAGT come from the germline V gene. CDR3 loop: CASSYSRGYRALANYEQYF. DNA of the CDR3: TGTGCCAGCAGTTACTCGAGGGGTTACCGGGCCCTGGCCAATTACGAGCAGTACTTC.

As DNA, the CDR3 is TGTGCCAGCAGCTCTAGGAGCGGCAGGGGACGGCCCGGTATTACGGATCCCTACAATGAGCAGTTCTTC. This gives the protein CASSSRSGRGRPGITDPYNEQFF. The gene calls are TRBV7-9 and TRBJ2-1; D may be TRBD1 (6 bases). The CDR3 length is 23 residues. V was trimmed by 4 bases and J by 2 bases, leaving 36 bases between them. Germline V gives CDR1 SEHNR, CDR2 FQNEAQ (reference sequence).

The chain employs TRBV19 and TRBJ1-6; D gene unclear. CDR1 and CDR2 (germline): LNHDA, SQIVND (reference sequence). Trimming took 3 bases from V and 10 from J, leaving 7 bases between them. The CDR3 is 12 amino acids. Written as DNA, the CDR3 is TGTGCCAGTAGTATGTGGGAGTCACCCCTCCACTTT. It specifies CASSMWESPLHF.